Only a few counts were recorded for the clone carrying this T cell receptor (beta chain). The sample is drawn from a study of cytomegalovirus exposure and HLA in healthy donors. In the PCR, 60 Vbeta and 13 Jbeta primers were used. Libraries were prepared by immunoSEQ multiplex PCR; TCRdb keeps only in-frame clonotypes and omits some of them. The sample contains under 200,000 clones, around 75% of which appear only once. The germline V gene encodes CDR1 SGHAT and CDR2 FQNNGV. The CDR3 extends over 15 amino acids. The trim removed 5 bases at V and 0 bases at J, leaving 6 bases unmatched. The sequencing sample was made of PBMCs. This TCR came from a woman aged 30 to 39 in good health and CMV-seronegative. The chain is built from TRBV11-2 and TRBJ2-7; 8 nucleotides match TRBD1. The DNA of the CDR3 is TGTGCCAGCAGCGACCGGGACAGGAGCTCCTACGAGCAGTACTTC. It is translated as CASSDRDRSSYEQYF.